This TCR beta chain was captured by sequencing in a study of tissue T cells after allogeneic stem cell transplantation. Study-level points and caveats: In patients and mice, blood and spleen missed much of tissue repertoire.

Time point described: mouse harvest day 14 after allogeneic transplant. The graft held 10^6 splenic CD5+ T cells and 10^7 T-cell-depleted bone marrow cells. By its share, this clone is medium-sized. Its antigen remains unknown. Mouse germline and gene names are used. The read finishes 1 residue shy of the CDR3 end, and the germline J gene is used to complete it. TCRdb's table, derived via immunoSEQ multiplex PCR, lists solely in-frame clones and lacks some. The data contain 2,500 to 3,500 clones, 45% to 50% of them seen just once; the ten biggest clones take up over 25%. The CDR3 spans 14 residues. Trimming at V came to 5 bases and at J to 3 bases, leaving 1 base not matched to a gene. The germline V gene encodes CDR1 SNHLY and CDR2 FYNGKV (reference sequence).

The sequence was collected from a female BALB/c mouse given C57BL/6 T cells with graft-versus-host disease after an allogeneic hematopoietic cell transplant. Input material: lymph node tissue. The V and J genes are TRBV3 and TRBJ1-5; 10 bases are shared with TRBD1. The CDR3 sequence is CASSRQGANQAPLF. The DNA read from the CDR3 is TGTGCCAGCAGCCGACAGGGGGCCAACCAGGCTCCGCTT.